Presented here are 8 T cell receptor beta chains from one specimen sequenced in a study of blood T cell repertoires in COVID-19. Libraries were prepared by immunoSEQ multiplex PCR; TCRdb keeps only in-frame clonotypes and omits some of them. The sample includes about 230,000 clones, roughly 80% of them seen just once. The sequencing sample was made of peripheral blood. These receptors were obtained from a woman older than 75 with acute or convalescent COVID-19.

The chain joins TRBV6-4 to TRBJ2-7; a possible D gene is TRBD1 (5 bases). CDR1 MRHNA and CDR2 SNTAGT come from the germline V gene. Deletions cut 3 bases from V and 9 bases from J, with 18 bases between. The CDR3 is 14 residues long. The CDR3 here is CASSEEIGAYRQYF. The CDR3 DNA follows: TGTGCCAGCAGTGAGGAAATTGGGGCATACCGGCAGTACTTC.

The J gene is TRBJ2-3, the V gene TRBV7-2; the match to TRBD2 covers 10 bases. In germline, CDR1 is SGHTA, CDR2 FQGNSA. Germline trimming cut 6 bases from V and 1 base from J; bases unmatched to any gene: 7. The CDR3 totals 16 residues. CDR3 amino acids: CASRLNLAGGTDTQYF. The CDR3 DNA follows: TGTGCCAGCAGACTCAATCTAGCGGGGGGCACAGATACGCAGTATTTT.

The V gene is TRBV7-9, the J gene TRBJ2-5, with D tentatively TRBD2 (5 bases). V was cut by 5 bases and J by 2 bases, with 9 bases left in between. This CDR3 is built from 13 residues. From germline, CDR1 is SEHNR and CDR2 FQNEAQ (reference sequence). CDR3 loop: CASSDEGQETQYF. DNA of the CDR3: TGTGCCAGCAGCGACGAGGGTCAAGAGACCCAGTACTTC.

J is TRBJ2-7 and V is TRBV4-2; 11 bases are shared with TRBD1. CDR3 length equals 15 residues. Germline CDR1 is LGHNA and CDR2 is YNFKEQ. The V and J ends lost 1 base and 5 bases, in that order; junction bases with no gene match: 4. The CDR3 DNA reads TGTGCCAGCAGCCAAGGGGGACAGGGGGGGAACGAGCAGTACTTC. Protein: CASSQGGQGGNEQYF.

The chain is built from TRBV19 and TRBJ1-6, with D perhaps matching TRBD1 (5 bases). The CDR3 spans 15 residues. The germline V and J ends were trimmed by 3 bases and 6 bases, with 12 bases remaining between them. The germline V gene encodes CDR1 LNHDA and CDR2 SQIVND (reference sequence). CDR3 bases: TGTGCCAGTAGTATTCGAGACAGATTTAATTCACCCCTCCACTTT. Translating gives CASSIRDRFNSPLHF.

V gene TRBV3-1 (or the pseudogene TRBV3-2) combines with J gene TRBJ1-4, with 7 positions matching TRBD1. V trimming: 4 bases; J trimming: 7 bases; junction bases outside the gene matches: 3. This CDR3 contains 13 residues. Germline CDR1 and CDR2: LGHDT and YNNKEL (reference sequence). This CDR3 is CASSPDRVEKLFF. The CDR3 nucleotides are TGTGCCAGCAGCCCTGACAGGGTTGAAAAACTGTTTTTT.

The chain has TRBV12-5 and TRBJ1-6; 9 bases fit TRBD1. Per the germline V gene, CDR1 is LGHNT and CDR2 is FRNRAP. The CDR3 is 15 amino acids. Trimming took 0 bases from V and 6 from J; bases not matched to a gene: 0. The CDR3 protein is CASGLVTGGNSPLHF. The CDR3 DNA sequence: TGTGCTAGTGGTTTGGTGACAGGGGGTAATTCACCCCTCCACTTT.

The chain has TRBV6-6 and TRBJ1-5; the match to TRBD1 covers 9 bases. J lost 3 bases, V lost 6 bases, and 6 bases had no gene match. CDR3 size: 15 residues. Germline CDR1 and CDR2: MNHNY and SVGAGI (reference sequence). CDR3 loop: CASSPGQGLNQPQHF. CDR3 in DNA: TGTGCCAGCAGCCCAGGACAGGGGCTCAATCAGCCCCAGCATTTT.